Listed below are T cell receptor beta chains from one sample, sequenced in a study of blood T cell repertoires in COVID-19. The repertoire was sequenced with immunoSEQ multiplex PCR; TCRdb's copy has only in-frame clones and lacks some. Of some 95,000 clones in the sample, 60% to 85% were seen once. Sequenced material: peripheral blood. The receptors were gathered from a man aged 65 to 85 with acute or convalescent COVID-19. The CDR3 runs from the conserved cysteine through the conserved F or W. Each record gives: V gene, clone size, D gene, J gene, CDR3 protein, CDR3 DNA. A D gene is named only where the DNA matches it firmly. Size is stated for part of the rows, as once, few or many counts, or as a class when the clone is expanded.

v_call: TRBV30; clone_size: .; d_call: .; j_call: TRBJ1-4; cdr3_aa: CAWAEGQVEKLFF; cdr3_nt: TGTGCCTGGGCAGAAGGCCAGGTTGAAAAACTGTTTTTT
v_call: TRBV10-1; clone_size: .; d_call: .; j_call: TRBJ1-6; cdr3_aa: CASSWTAGSPLHF; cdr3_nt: TGCGCCAGCAGTTGGACCGCGGGTTCACCCCTCCACTTT
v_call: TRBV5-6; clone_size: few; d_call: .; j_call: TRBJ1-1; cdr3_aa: CASSLAGGPMYTEAFF; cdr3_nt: TGTGCCAGCAGCTTGGCCGGGGGTCCTATGTACACTGAAGCTTTCTTT
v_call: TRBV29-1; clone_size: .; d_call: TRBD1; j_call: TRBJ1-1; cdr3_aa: CSVQGTGLKAFF; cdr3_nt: TGCAGCGTTCAAGGGACAGGGTTAAAAGCTTTCTTT
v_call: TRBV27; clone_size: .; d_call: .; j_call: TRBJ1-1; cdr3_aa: CASSLSGGKVRNEAFF; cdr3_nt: TGTGCCAGCAGTTTATCAGGGGGAAAGGTTCGCAATGAAGCTTTCTTT
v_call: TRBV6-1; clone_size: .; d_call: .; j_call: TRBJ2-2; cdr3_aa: CASSEWDSNTGELFF; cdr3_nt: TGTGCCAGCAGTGAATGGGACTCGAACACCGGGGAGCTGTTTTTT
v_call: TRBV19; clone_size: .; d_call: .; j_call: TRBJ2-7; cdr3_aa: CASSIGAGSYEQYF; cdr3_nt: TGTGCCAGTAGTATAGGGGCCGGATCCTACGAGCAGTACTTC
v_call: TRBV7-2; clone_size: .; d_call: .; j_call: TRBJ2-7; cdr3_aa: CASSLSPGRGGEQYF; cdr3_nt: TGTGCCAGCAGCTTAAGCCCCGGAAGGGGAGGCGAGCAGTACTTC
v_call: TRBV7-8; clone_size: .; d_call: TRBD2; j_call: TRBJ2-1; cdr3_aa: CASSLWRGYNEQFF; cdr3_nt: TGTGCCAGCAGCTTATGGCGGGGGTACAATGAGCAGTTCTTC
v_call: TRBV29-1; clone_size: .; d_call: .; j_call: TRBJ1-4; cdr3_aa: CSVEDRDSGGKLFF; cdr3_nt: TGCAGCGTTGAAGATCGGGACTCCGGGGGTAAACTGTTTTTT
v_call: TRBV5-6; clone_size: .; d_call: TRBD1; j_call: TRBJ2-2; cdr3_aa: CASSRNRGQGGELFF; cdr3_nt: TGTGCCAGCAGTCGTAACAGGGGGCAGGGCGGGGAGCTGTTTTTT
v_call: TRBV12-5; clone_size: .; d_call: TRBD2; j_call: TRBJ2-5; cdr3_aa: CASGPLASGGARETQYF; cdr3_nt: TGTGCTAGTGGTCCCCTCGCTAGCGGGGGGGCCAGGGAGACCCAGTACTTC
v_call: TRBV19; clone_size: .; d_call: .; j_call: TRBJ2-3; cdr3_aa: CASSTGGADTQYF; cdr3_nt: TGTGCCAGTAGTACCGGGGGAGCAGATACGCAGTATTTT
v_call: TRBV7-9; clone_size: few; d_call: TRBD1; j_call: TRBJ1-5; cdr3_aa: CASSFGQGARQPQHF; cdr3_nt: TGTGCCAGCAGCTTCGGACAGGGGGCCCGTCAGCCCCAGCATTTT
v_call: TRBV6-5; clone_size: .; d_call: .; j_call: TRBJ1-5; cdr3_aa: CASRARGQPQHF; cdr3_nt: TGTGCCAGCAGAGCACGGGGGCAGCCCCAGCATTTT
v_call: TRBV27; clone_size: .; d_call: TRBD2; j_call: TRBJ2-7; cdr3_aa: CASSVTGTSGSRVSYEQYF; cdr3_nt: TGTGCCAGCAGTGTTACCGGGACTAGCGGCTCGAGGGTTTCCTACGAGCAGTACTTC
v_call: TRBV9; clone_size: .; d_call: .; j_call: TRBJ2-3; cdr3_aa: CASSVEGGPVFGTQYF; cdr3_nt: TGTGCCAGCAGCGTAGAAGGAGGGCCCGTATTCGGTACGCAGTATTTT
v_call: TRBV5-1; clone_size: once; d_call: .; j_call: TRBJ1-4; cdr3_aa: CASSPAGFNEKLFF; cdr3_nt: TGCGCCAGCAGCCCCGCGGGCTTTAATGAAAAACTGTTTTTT
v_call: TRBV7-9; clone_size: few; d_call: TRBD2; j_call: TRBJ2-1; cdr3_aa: CASSVTSGSVNEQFF; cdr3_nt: TGTGCCAGCAGCGTGACTAGCGGGAGTGTCAATGAGCAGTTCTTC
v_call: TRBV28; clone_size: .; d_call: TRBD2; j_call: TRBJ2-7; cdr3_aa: CASSLSGGVAGYEQYF; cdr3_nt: TGTGCCAGCAGCCTATCGGGGGGGGTGGCCGGGTACGAGCAGTACTTC
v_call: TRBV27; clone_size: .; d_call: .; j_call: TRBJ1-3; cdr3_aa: CASSSSRPGNTIYF; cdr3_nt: TGTGCCAGCAGTTCATCGCGTCCTGGAAACACCATATATTTT
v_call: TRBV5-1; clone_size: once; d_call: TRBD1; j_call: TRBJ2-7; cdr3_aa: CASSLAGTGDYEQYF; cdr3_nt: TGCGCCAGCAGCTTGGCCGGGACAGGAGATTACGAGCAGTACTTC
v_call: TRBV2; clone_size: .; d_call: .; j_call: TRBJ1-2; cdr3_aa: CASKEGLDYGYGYTF; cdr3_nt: TGTGCCAGCAAGGAGGGTTTGGATTACGGCTATGGCTACACCTTC